This record covers a single TCR beta chain. This clonotype was seen many times. Its specific antigen is unknown. One base away there is no much larger clone; base qualities are not given. At the junction V is shortened by 4 bases and J by 0 bases; bases outside the gene matches: 5. Measured from the cysteine to the phenylalanine, the CDR3 is 14 residues long. Only the CDR3 DNA stays, 42 bases, in frame from base 1. The germline V gene provides CDR1 SQVTM and CDR2 ANQGSEA. The protocol used for the library was RT-PCR. The sequencer listed for this sample is Illumina HiSeq 2500. TCRdb reanalyzed the raw reads on its own, using fastp at Q25 for trimming and MiXCR for clone calling, and kept in-frame beta chains. Entries that share a CDR3 protein sequence are merged under the most common genes and DNA. The sample table records over 750,000 distinct CDR3 sequences; over 20% of these occur just once. Together, the top ten hold 9.5% to 13% of the sample.

This sample stems from a study of response to subunit inactivated influenza vaccine (dated by TCRdb to 2016 to 2019). As for the study more broadly: To follow how T cells responded to a trivalent subunit inactivated influenza vaccine, the researchers relied on deep quantitative profiling of the T cell receptor repertoire.

Points the paper makes about the study in general: It was suggested by the authors that each seasonal influenza vaccination may recruit only a limited number of new T cells.

The sample in question was PBMCs from blood, obtained about 5 days after vaccination. The clonotype originates from a man aged 50-60 years who received an inactivated influenza vaccine. Donor details come from another sample of the same person, matched by shared clones. The chain is made from TRBV29-1 and TRBJ1-1, with TRBD1 identical over 7 junction bases. The bases read TGCAGCGTTGGGGGACAGAGAATGAACACTGAAGCTTTCTTT. This gives the protein CSVGGQRMNTEAFF.